Shown below are 24 T cell receptor beta chains from a single sample sequenced in a study of blood T cell repertoires in COVID-19. Assay: immunoSEQ multiplex PCR; the TCRdb copy retains only in-frame clones and omits some. The table has about 160,000 clones, around 74% seen once. The source material was peripheral blood. The receptors were gathered from an older man with acute or convalescent COVID-19.

The V and J genes are TRBV5-1 and TRBJ2-5; 7 nucleotides match TRBD2. This CDR3 has 16 amino acids. Germline CDR1 reads SGHRS; CDR2 reads YFSETQ. Trimming cost V 6 bases and J 7 bases; bases outside gene matches: 18. DNA for the CDR3: TGCGCCAGCACCCTTAAGACAGCGGGATTCCCCGGGACCCAGTACTTC. Translated: CASTLKTAGFPGTQYF. The full variable domain, its missing parts supplied by reference TRBV5-1 and TRBJ2-5, is KAGVTQTPRYLIKTRGQQVTLSCSPISGHRSVSWYQQTPGQGLQFLFEYFSETQRNKGNFPGRFSGRQFSNSRSEMNVSTLELGDSALYLCASTLKTAGFPGTQYFGPGTRLLVL.

The V call is TRBV7-2, the J call TRBJ1-2, with no clear D. The CDR3 extends over 14 amino acids. Between the trimmed V and J ends, which lost 6 bases and 8 bases, there was a span of 19 bases. Germline-derived CDR1 and CDR2 are SGHTA and FQGNSA. The chain's CDR3 is CASRALEDYEGYTF. The CDR3 bases are TGTGCCAGCAGAGCCCTGGAGGATTACGAGGGCTACACCTTC.

The gene calls are TRBV11-2 and TRBJ2-5; 8 bases fit TRBD2. This CDR3 is 15 amino acids long. The germline V gene encodes CDR1 SGHAT and CDR2 FQNNGV. J was trimmed by 2 bases and V by 5 bases; bases with no gene match: 7. This CDR3 reads CASSDGTRIQETQYF. CDR3 DNA sequence: TGTGCCAGCAGCGACGGGACTAGGATTCAAGAGACCCAGTACTTC.

The chain employs TRBV7-6 and TRBJ2-7; TRBD2 aligns across 11 bases. Germline V lookup: CDR1 SGHVS, CDR2 FNYEAQ. This CDR3 has 17 amino acids. The V and J ends lost 1 base and 6 bases, in that order; junction bases with no gene match: 11. Written as DNA, the CDR3 is TGTGCCAGCAGCTTAGGGAGACTAGCGGGACCTAGGGTCGAGCAGTACTTC. Translated: CASSLGRLAGPRVEQYF.

The chain has TRBV6-2 or TRBV6-3 and TRBJ2-1, with 13 positions matching TRBD2. The CDR3 loop spans 15 amino acids. Germline CDR1 and CDR2: MNHEY and SVGEGT. Trimming at V came to 5 bases and at J to 9 bases, leaving 7 bases not matched to a gene. The CDR3 DNA reads TGTGCCAGCAGTAAGGGACTAGCGGGATTCAGTGAGCAGTTCTTC. This encodes CASSKGLAGFSEQFF.

The gene calls are TRBV18 and TRBJ2-7; TRBD2 is a possible D gene (5 bases). V lost 2 bases and J lost 7, with 18 bases in between. The CDR3 contains 15 residues. Germline V gives CDR1 KGHSH, CDR2 LQKENI. CDR3 in DNA: TGTGCCAGCTCACCAAGGGCTACTAGATCATCAGAGCAGTACTTC. Its protein product is CASSPRATRSSEQYF.

The chain combines TRBV6-2 or TRBV6-3 with TRBJ2-3; 9 nucleotides match TRBD2. The V segment lost 0 bases and the J segment 6 bases; nucleotides outside the gene matches: 22. Germline CDR1 is MNHEY and CDR2 is SVGEGT. There are 21 residues in the CDR3. In DNA, the CDR3 is TGTGCCAGCAGTTACTCCTCGGGACAAAATAAGCGGGAGGCCTCCAAGGATACGCAGTATTTT. Its protein product is CASSYSSGQNKREASKDTQYF.

The chain is built from TRBV24-1 and TRBJ1-1; no definite D call. The ends were cut back, 4 bases at V and 11 bases at J, with 13 bases in the middle. The germline CDR1 and CDR2 sequences are KGHDR and SFDVKD. The CDR3 is 12 amino acids. Written as DNA, the CDR3 is TGTGCCACCAGTGAGGGGTCCGGGGAGGCTTTCTTT. It specifies CATSEGSGEAFF.

V usage is TRBV5-5 and J usage is TRBJ1-1; weak D call: TRBD1 (5 bases). The V end was cut by 4 bases, the J end by 0 bases, with 10 bases between. The CDR3 has 14 residues. Germline V gene lookup returns CDR1 SGHKS and CDR2 YYEKEE (reference sequence). CDR3 sequence: CASSVLQVNTEAFF. CDR3 nucleotides: TGTGCCAGCAGCGTTTTACAGGTGAACACTGAAGCTTTCTTT.

The chain couples TRBV28 to TRBJ1-5, with D possibly TRBD1 on 6 matching bases. The CDR3 runs 15 residues. V was cut by 5 bases and J by 4 bases, with 15 bases left in between. Germline V CDR1 and CDR2: MDHEN, SYDVKM. Here the CDR3 reads CASSPPQGRNQPQHF. The CDR3, as DNA: TGTGCCAGCAGTCCGCCCCAGGGGAGAAATCAGCCCCAGCATTTT.

This clone appeared a few times. The gene calls are TRBV10-2 and TRBJ2-1; 7 bases are shared with TRBD2. V shed 2 bases, J shed 1 base, and the junction held 2 bases outside the gene matches. There are 15 residues in the CDR3. From germline, CDR1 is WSHSY and CDR2 SAAADI. The CDR3 reads CASSETSVSYNEQFF. CDR3 nucleotides: TGCGCCAGCAGTGAGACTAGCGTATCCTACAATGAGCAGTTCTTC.

The CDR3 nucleotides are TGCGCCAGCAGCTCTGAGACAGGGGGATATGGCTACACCTTC. Translated: CASSSETGGYGYTF. The chain links TRBV5-1 to TRBJ1-2; the match to TRBD1 covers 9 bases. CDR1 is SGHRS, CDR2 YFSETQ, per germline. The V gene end was trimmed by 3 bases and the J gene end by 5 bases; junction bases not matched to a gene: 5. This CDR3 spans 14 amino acids. Using reference TRBV5-1 and TRBJ1-2 for the parts outside the CDR3, the full variable domain is KAGVTQTPRYLIKTRGQQVTLSCSPISGHRSVSWYQQTPGQGLQFLFEYFSETQRNKGNFPGRFSGRQFSNSRSEMNVSTLELGDSALYLCASSSETGGYGYTFGSGTRLTVV.

The V and J genes are TRBV3-1 (or the pseudogene TRBV3-2) and TRBJ1-2; possible D gene TRBD1, 6 bases. V lost 1 base and J 12 bases, leaving 12 bases between the germline ends. Germline V gene data show CDR1 as LGHDT and CDR2 as YNNKEL (reference sequence). The CDR3 runs 12 residues. The CDR3 is CASSQVPGHDTF. As DNA, the CDR3 is TGTGCCAGCAGCCAAGTCCCGGGACACGACACCTTC.

The chain uses TRBV27 and TRBJ1-4; 8 bases fit TRBD1. The ends lost 0 bases at V and 6 bases at J; junction bases unmatched: 6. Germline V gene sequence: CDR1 MNHEY, CDR2 SMNVEV (reference sequence). The CDR3 is 16 amino acids. The CDR3 sequence is CASSLSLGGQDEKLFF. The CDR3 region has the DNA TGTGCCAGCAGTTTATCGTTGGGGGGACAGGATGAAAAACTGTTTTTT. Looking up the rest from reference TRBV27 and TRBJ1-4 gives the full variable domain: EAQVTQNPRYLITVTGKKLTVTCSQNMNHEYMSWYRQDPGLGLRQIYYSMNVEVTDKGDVPEGYKVSRKEKRNFPLILESPSPNQTSLYFCASSLSLGGQDEKLFFGSGTQLSVL.

The V gene is TRBV10-3, the J gene TRBJ2-7; 7 bases match TRBD1. The germline CDR1 and CDR2 sequences are ENHRY and SYGVKD. This CDR3 comprises 13 residues. Germline trimming cut 5 bases from V and 3 bases from J; bases unmatched to any gene: 4. The CDR3 DNA reads TGTGCCATCAGTACAGGGGTGGGCTACGAGCAGTACTTC. Residues: CAISTGVGYEQYF.

This clone was seen more than once but under ten times. V usage is TRBV5-6 and J usage is TRBJ1-1; TRBD1 aligns across 9 bases. V lost 5 bases, J lost 0 bases, and 11 bases stayed unmatched. There are 17 residues in the CDR3. The V gene's germline CDR1 is SGHDT and CDR2 YYEEEE. The CDR3 DNA is TGTGCCAGCAGGAGAGGACAGGGGACAAGATTGAACACTGAAGCTTTCTTT. The encoded protein is CASRRGQGTRLNTEAFF. The whole variable domain, filled in from reference TRBV5-6 and TRBJ1-1, reads DAGVTQSPTHLIKTRGQQVTLRCSPKSGHDTVSWYQQALGQGPQFIFQYYEEEERQRGNFPDRFSGHQFPNYSSELNVNALLLGDSALYLCASRRGQGTRLNTEAFFGQGTRLTVV.

This chain links TRBV25-1 with TRBJ2-5, with 9 bases fitting TRBD2. Trimming removed 4 bases from V and 1 base from J; junction bases left unmatched: 7. The CDR3 extends over 16 amino acids. The germline gives CDR1 MGHDK, CDR2 SYGVNS. In DNA, the CDR3 is TGTGCCAGCAGTGCGGGCCTAGCGGGACCCCAAGAGACCCAGTACTTC. Amino acids: CASSAGLAGPQETQYF.

The chain has TRBV12-3 or TRBV12-4 and TRBJ1-4; D unclear. V dropped 2 bases and J dropped 8 bases, with 6 bases sitting between them. This CDR3 comprises 12 residues. The CDR3 here is CASSLKEEKLFF. In DNA, the CDR3 is TGTGCCAGCAGTTTAAAGGAGGAAAAACTGTTTTTT.

This clone turned up a few times. The rearrangement links TRBV5-4 to TRBJ1-2; D remains ambiguous. The germline CDR1 and CDR2 sequences are SGHNT and YYREEE (reference sequence). The CDR3 sequence is 12 residues long. V was cut by 1 base and J by 4 bases, with 5 bases left in between. This CDR3 reads CASSLSSYGYTF. The DNA of the CDR3 is TGTGCCAGCAGCTTGTCTAGCTATGGCTACACCTTC.

V gene TRBV5-4 combines with J gene TRBJ1-2, with 8 positions matching TRBD1. Trimming took 4 bases from V and 0 from J; bases not matched to a gene: 2. From germline, CDR1 is SGHNT and CDR2 YYREEE (reference sequence). This CDR3 comprises 14 residues. The CDR3 loop is CASSTGQANYGYTF. In DNA, the CDR3 is TGTGCCAGCAGCACGGGACAGGCTAACTATGGCTACACCTTC.

The gene calls are TRBV4-2 and TRBJ1-2; TRBD1 aligns across 8 bases. The germline V gene has CDR1 LGHNA and CDR2 YNFKEQ. This CDR3 has 15 residues. With 0 bases clipped from V and 7 bases from J, the junction kept 7 bases outside the gene matches. The CDR3 nucleotides read TGTGCCAGCAGCCAAGAAAATGGACAGGGAGGTGGCTACACCTTC. As protein: CASSQENGQGGGYTF.

The chain carries TRBV19 and TRBJ2-7, with 7 positions matching TRBD1. CDR1 and CDR2 (germline): LNHDA, SQIVND (reference sequence). Trimming cost V 3 bases and J 0 bases; bases outside gene matches: 5. The CDR3 length is 15 residues. The chain's CDR3 is CASSIEGGFSYEQYF. The DNA for the CDR3 is TGTGCCAGTAGTATTGAAGGGGGCTTCTCCTACGAGCAGTACTTC.

V and J are TRBV11-2 and TRBJ1-5; D may be TRBD1 (6 bases). This CDR3 has 16 amino acids. Germline V lookup: CDR1 SGHAT, CDR2 FQNNGV. With 4 bases removed from V and 5 bases from J, the gap between germline ends came to 18 bases. The DNA of the CDR3 is TGTGCCAGCAGCTCCTCAGGGGCCCGAAAGTATCAGCCCCAGCATTTT. Translated, it gives CASSSSGARKYQPQHF.

The chain carries TRBV5-1 and TRBJ2-7, with 7 nucleotides matching TRBD1. Trimming removed 4 bases from V and 7 bases from J; junction bases left unmatched: 11. This CDR3 spans 14 amino acids. Germline values: CDR1 SGHRS, CDR2 YFSETQ. The CDR3 spells CASSQPGQIREQYF. CDR3 bases: TGCGCCAGCAGCCAACCGGGACAGATACGAGAGCAGTACTTC.